These T cell receptor beta chains were read from a single sample in a study of T cells in Graves' hyperthyroidism and ophthalmopathy. In TCRdb, the multiplex PCR reads were re-called with MiXCR into one record per CDR3 protein. The top ten clones hold 16% of a sample with 600,000 to 850,000 distinct CDR3 sequences, around 19% of them seen once. Specimen: blood. These receptors were obtained from a woman between 50 and 59 years old with Graves' hyperthyroidism that later progressed to Graves' ophthalmopathy. Both conserved end residues are part of each CDR3. The D gene is left open where the match is weak. For some rows the clone size is stated as once, few or many, or as a class when expanded; others skip it.

j_call v_call clone_size d_call cdr3_nt cdr3_aa
TRBJ2-1 TRBV3-1 many NA TGTGCCAGCAGCCCAGGTGAAGGGTTTGAGCAGTTCTTC CASSPGEGFEQFF
TRBJ1-1 TRBV27 few NA TGTGCCAGCAGCATCTACCCCGCAGGAACTATGAACACTGAAGCTTTCTTT CASSIYPAGTMNTEAFF
TRBJ1-6 TRBV6-1 NA NA TGTGCCAGCAGCCTCGGATACGACCAATACCCCCTCCACTTT CASSLGYDQYPLHF
TRBJ1-2 TRBV7-2 NA NA TGTGCCAGCAGCTTAGATGCCGTTAGCTACACCTTC CASSLDAVSYTF
TRBJ1-6 TRBV27 few NA TGTGCCAGCAGTTTATCGCGACAGGCCTACTATAATTCACCCCTCCACTTT CASSLSRQAYYNSPLHF
TRBJ2-7 TRBV27 many NA TGTGCCAGCAGTTACGTAAGAGGCCCACACTACGAGCAGTACTTC CASSYVRGPHYEQYF
TRBJ1-5 TRBV18 NA NA TGTGCCAGCTCAATCGACAGGATTAGCAATCAGCCCCAGCATTTT CASSIDRISNQPQHF
TRBJ1-5 TRBV19 NA NA TGTGCCAGTAGGGATCCAAGGGGTAGCAATCAGCCCCAGCATTTT CASRDPRGSNQPQHF
TRBJ2-1 TRBV27 few NA TGTGCCAGCACTCGGGGAGTGGCTGCCTACAATGAGCAGTTCTTC CASTRGVAAYNEQFF
TRBJ1-1 TRBV6-1 few NA TGTGCCAGCAGTTTAGACACCTTTATCACTGAAGCTTTCTTT CASSLDTFITEAFF
TRBJ1-2 TRBV12-3/TRBV12-4 NA NA TGTGCCAGCCGAAAACGGACAGTATACTATGGCTACACCTTC CASRKRTVYYGYTF
TRBJ2-5 TRBV6-2/TRBV6-3 few NA TGTGCCAGCAGTCATCCGGGACCGGGGCTCCAAGAGACCCAGTACTTC CASSHPGPGLQETQYF
TRBJ2-7 TRBV11-2 many NA TGTGCCAGCAGCTTAGATCCGGGCGGCTACGAGCAGTACTTC CASSLDPGGYEQYF